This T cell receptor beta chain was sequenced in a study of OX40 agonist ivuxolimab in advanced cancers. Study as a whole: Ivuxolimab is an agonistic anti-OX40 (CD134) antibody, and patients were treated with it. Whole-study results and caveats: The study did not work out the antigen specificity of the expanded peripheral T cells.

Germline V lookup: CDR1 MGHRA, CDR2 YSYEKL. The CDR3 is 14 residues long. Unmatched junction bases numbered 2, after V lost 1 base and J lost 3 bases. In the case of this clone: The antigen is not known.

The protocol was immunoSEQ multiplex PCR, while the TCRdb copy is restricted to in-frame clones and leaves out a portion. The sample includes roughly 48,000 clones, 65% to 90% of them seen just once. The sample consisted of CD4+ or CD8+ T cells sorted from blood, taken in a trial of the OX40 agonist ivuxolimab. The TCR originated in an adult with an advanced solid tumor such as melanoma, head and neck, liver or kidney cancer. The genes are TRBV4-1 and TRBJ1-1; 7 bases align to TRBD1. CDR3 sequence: CASSQGTGDTEAFF. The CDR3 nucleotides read TGCGCCAGCAGCCAAGGGACAGGTGACACTGAAGCTTTCTTT.